The 20 T cell receptor beta chains below were found in one sample sequenced in a study of T cell responses to AZD1222 COVID-19 vaccine (dated by TCRdb to the early 2020s). Sample time point, as interpreted from the label and publication: baseline before first vaccination. Receptor amplification or capture employed the immunoSEQ multiplex PCR assay. TCRdb obtained this table from immuneACCESS and retained in-frame rearrangements with V and J assigned. These tables miss some clones; where compared with another copy, unresolved V genes account for less than half of the shortfall, and the remainder is unexplained. The sample table holds 65,000 to 95,000 clones, of which 70% to 90% were seen once. In total, the top ten clones hold 13% of the sample. The starting material was peripheral blood, obtained on day 0 of AZD1222 vaccination. The receptor source for this set is an adult in good health.

The chain links TRBV6-4 to TRBJ2-1; D is unresolved. Germline lookup yields CDR1 MRHNA and CDR2 SNTAGT. The CDR3 is 12 residues long. V gave up 8 bases and J gave up 0 bases, with 5 bases separating them. CDR3 sequence: CASGNSYNEQFF. The DNA of the CDR3 is TGTGCCAGCGGAAACTCCTACAATGAGCAGTTCTTC.

The rearrangement uses TRBV4-1 and TRBJ2-4, with 11 nucleotides matching TRBD1. The CDR3 contains 17 residues. Looked up from germline, CDR1 is MGHRA and CDR2 is YSYEKL. J gave up 9 bases and V 1 base, and 11 bases lay outside the gene matches. As DNA, the CDR3 is TGCGCCAGCAGCCAAGGGGCGGGACAGGGGGTCTTCGGCATTCAGTACTTC. This gives the protein CASSQGAGQGVFGIQYF.

This chain uses TRBV29-1 with TRBJ2-3, with D hard to call. V dropped 7 bases and J dropped 6 bases, with 8 bases sitting between them. CDR3 length equals 10 residues. The germline gives CDR1 SQVTM, CDR2 ANQGSEA. The CDR3 sequence: CSGGWDTQYF. The CDR3 coding sequence is TGCAGCGGGGGATGGGATACGCAGTATTTT.

This sequence joins TRBV27 and TRBJ2-6, with a possible D match to TRBD1 (6 bases). This CDR3 spans 15 amino acids. Deletions cut 7 bases from V and 4 bases from J, with 14 bases between. Germline V lookup: CDR1 MNHEY, CDR2 SMNVEV (reference sequence). The CDR3 nucleotides read TGTGCCAGCACTACCAACAGGGACGGGGCCAACGTCCTGACTTTC. It translates to CASTTNRDGANVLTF.

The J gene is TRBJ2-7, the V gene TRBV20-1, with D unclear. The CDR3 is made up of 8 amino acids. Germline V gene data show CDR1 as DFQATT and CDR2 as SNEGSKA (reference sequence). V lost 4 bases, J lost 9 bases, and 4 bases lay in between. The chain's CDR3 is CSAKGQYF. In nucleotides, the CDR3 is TGCAGTGCTAAGGGGCAGTACTTC.

The CDR3 bases are TGCAGTGCTAGTTACAATGAGCAGTTCTTC. Translation: CSASYNEQFF. The chain is built from TRBV20-1 and TRBJ2-1, with unresolved D. From germline, CDR1 is DFQATT and CDR2 SNEGSKA (reference sequence). The CDR3 totals 10 residues. The germline V and J ends were trimmed by 3 bases and 4 bases, with 1 base remaining between them.

This sequence joins TRBV27 and TRBJ1-5; no clear D. CDR1 is MNHEY, CDR2 SMNVEV, per germline (reference sequence). This CDR3 has 15 amino acids. Trimming shortened V by 1 base and J by 0 bases, and 7 bases separated the two germline ends. In DNA, the CDR3 is TGTGCCAGCAGTTTATGGGGAAATAGCAATCAGCCCCAGCATTTT. Translation gives CASSLWGNSNQPQHF.

The chain is built from TRBV4-1 and TRBJ1-1; D is perhaps TRBD1 (5 bases). Trimming left V 1 base short and J 0 bases short, with 18 bases between. The CDR3 spans 18 residues. Germline values: CDR1 MGHRA, CDR2 YSYEKL. In DNA form, the CDR3 reads TGCGCCAGCAGCCAAGGTATTACTCCTGACAGCGTGAACACTGAAGCTTTCTTT. It codes for CASSQGITPDSVNTEAFF.

This chain joins TRBV2 and TRBJ2-5, with 9 bases identical to TRBD2. Germline-derived CDR1 and CDR2 are SNHLY and FYNNEI. Trimming at V came to 4 bases and at J to 5 bases, leaving 8 bases not matched to a gene. The CDR3 length is 15 residues. This CDR3 is CASSASAGGRETQYF. DNA of the CDR3: TGTGCCAGCAGTGCCTCTGCGGGGGGGCGGGAGACCCAGTACTTC.

CDR3 in DNA: TGTGCCAGCAACCGACTGGACTCACGTCCGTACTTC. Protein sequence: CASNRLDSRPYF. V gene TRBV7-4 combines with J gene TRBJ2-7, with D perhaps matching TRBD2 (5 bases). CDR3 length: 12 residues. Trimming stripped 7 bases from V and 12 bases from J, with 19 bases between. Germline assignment: CDR1 SGHVT and CDR2 SQSDAQ.

The chain is built from TRBV7-3 and TRBJ1-4; D remains unclear. With 5 bases removed from V and 8 bases from J, the gap between germline ends came to 12 bases. Germline assignment: CDR1 SGHTA and CDR2 FQGTGA. The CDR3 is made up of 13 amino acids. The DNA for the CDR3 is TGTGCCAGCAGCCTAGGACCGGGAGAAAAACTGTTTTTT. It codes for CASSLGPGEKLFF.

The chain couples TRBV5-1 to TRBJ2-1; 11 bases are a match to TRBD2. J lost 3 bases, V lost 3 bases, and 8 bases had no gene match. The CDR3 spans 17 residues. Germline lookup yields CDR1 SGHRS and CDR2 YFSETQ. CDR3 residues: CASSSHTTSGDYNEQFF. The DNA for the CDR3 is TGCGCCAGCAGCTCCCACACGACTAGCGGGGACTACAATGAGCAGTTCTTC.

This clone was seen a few times. The chain links TRBV6-5 to TRBJ2-2; TRBD1 matches at 8 bases. Germline V CDR1 and CDR2: MNHEY, SVGAGI. The CDR3 runs 13 residues. V was pared by 5 bases and J by 8 bases, with 4 bases of the junction left unmatched. The CDR3 DNA reads as TGTGCCAGCAGTCGGACAGGGTCTGGGGAGCTGTTTTTT. Residues: CASSRTGSGELFF.

CDR3 amino acids: CASSYSGGGGYTF. The CDR3 nucleotides read TGTGCCAGCAGTTACTCGGGGGGAGGAGGCTACACCTTC. The V and J genes are TRBV6-5 and TRBJ1-2; tentative D call: TRBD1 (5 bases). Germline values: CDR1 MNHEY, CDR2 SVGAGI. This CDR3 comprises 13 residues. Trimming removed 0 bases from V and 8 bases from J, with 10 bases in between.

The chain carries TRBV7-2 and TRBJ2-7; TRBD1 agrees at 11 bases. With V trimmed by 5 bases and J by 6 bases, 6 bases remained unmatched. The CDR3 consists of 14 residues. CDR1 SGHTA and CDR2 FQGNSA come from the germline V gene. CDR3 in DNA: TGTGCCAGCAGCGCGGACAGGGGGCCGAGCGAGCAGTACTTC. Translation: CASSADRGPSEQYF.

The chain employs TRBV21-1 and TRBJ1-6. TRBV21-1 is a pseudogene segment. This CDR3 is 22 amino acids long. This chain's CDR3 is CASSKGTLFPGRLGIMNSPLHF. The CDR3 DNA reads as TGTGCCAGCAGCAAAGGAACACTCTTTCCGGGACGCTTAGGGATTATGAATTCACCCCTCCACTTT.

This clone occurred a few times. The chain links TRBV6-2 or TRBV6-3 to TRBJ1-2; D ambiguous. The CDR3 extends over 12 amino acids. V lost 5 bases and J 2 bases, leaving 6 bases between the germline ends. Germline V gene lookup returns CDR1 MNHEY and CDR2 SVGEGT. As DNA, the CDR3 is TGTGCCAGCAGTGCTTCGAACTATGGCTACACCTTC. This translates into CASSASNYGYTF.

The gene calls are TRBV10-3 and TRBJ1-4; TRBD1 aligns across 9 bases. The length of the CDR3 is 16 residues. From germline, CDR1 is ENHRY and CDR2 SYGVKD. Trimming at V came to 4 bases and at J to 3 bases, leaving 6 bases not matched to a gene. CDR3 nucleotide sequence: TGTGCCATCAGTGGTTCGGGACAGGGACCTAATGAAAAACTGTTTTTT. Amino acid sequence: CAISGSGQGPNEKLFF.

V is TRBV4-2 and J is TRBJ2-1; 11 nucleotides agree with TRBD2. The V segment lost 0 bases and the J segment 4 bases; nucleotides outside the gene matches: 2. Germline CDR1 is LGHNA and CDR2 is YNFKEQ. The length of the CDR3 is 16 residues. The CDR3 DNA is TGTGCCAGCAGCCAAGATCTAGCGGGGGGATACAATGAGCAGTTCTTC. Its protein product is CASSQDLAGGYNEQFF.

This clone is a singleton in its sample. V gene TRBV20-1 combines with J gene TRBJ1-6, with 7 bases that match TRBD1. The CDR3 extends over 15 amino acids. Trimming cost V 3 bases and J 10 bases; bases outside gene matches: 12. In germline, CDR1 is DFQATT, CDR2 SNEGSKA (reference sequence). The CDR3 loop is CSASPQTGANSPLHF. CDR3 sequence (DNA): TGCAGTGCTAGTCCTCAAACAGGGGCGAACTCACCCCTCCACTTT.